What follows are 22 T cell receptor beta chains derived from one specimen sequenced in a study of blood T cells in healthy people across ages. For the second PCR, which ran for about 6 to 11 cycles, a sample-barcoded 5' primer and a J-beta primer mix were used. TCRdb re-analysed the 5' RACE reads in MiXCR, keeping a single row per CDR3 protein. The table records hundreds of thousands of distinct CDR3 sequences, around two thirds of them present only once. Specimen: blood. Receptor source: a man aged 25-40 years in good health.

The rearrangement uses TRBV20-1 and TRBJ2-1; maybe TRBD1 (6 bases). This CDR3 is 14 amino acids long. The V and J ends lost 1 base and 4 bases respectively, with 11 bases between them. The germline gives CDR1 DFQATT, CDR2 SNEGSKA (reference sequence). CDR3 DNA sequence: TGCAGTGCTAGAGGAGCTAGGGGGTACAATGAGCAGTTCTTC. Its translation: CSARGARGYNEQFF.

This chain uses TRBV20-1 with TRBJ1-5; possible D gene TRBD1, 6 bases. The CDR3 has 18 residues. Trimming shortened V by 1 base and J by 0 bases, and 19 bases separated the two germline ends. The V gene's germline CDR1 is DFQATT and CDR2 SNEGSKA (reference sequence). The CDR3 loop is CSARGSGGDFHSNQPQHF. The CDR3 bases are TGCAGTGCTAGAGGGTCTGGGGGCGACTTCCATAGCAATCAGCCCCAGCATTTT.

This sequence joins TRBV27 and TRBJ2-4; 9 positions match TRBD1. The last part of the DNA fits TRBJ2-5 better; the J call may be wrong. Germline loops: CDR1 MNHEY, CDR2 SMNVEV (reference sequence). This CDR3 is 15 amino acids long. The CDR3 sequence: CASSYRTGAQETQYF. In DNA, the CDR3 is TGTGCCAGCAGTTATAGGACAGGGGCCCAAGAGACCCAGTACTTC.

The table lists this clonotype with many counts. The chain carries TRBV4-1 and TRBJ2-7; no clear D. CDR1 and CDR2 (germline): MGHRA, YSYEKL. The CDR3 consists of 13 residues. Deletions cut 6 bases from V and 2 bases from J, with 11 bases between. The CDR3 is CASSRLTAYEQYF. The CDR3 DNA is TGCGCCAGCAGTAGGCTTACCGCCTACGAGCAGTACTTC.

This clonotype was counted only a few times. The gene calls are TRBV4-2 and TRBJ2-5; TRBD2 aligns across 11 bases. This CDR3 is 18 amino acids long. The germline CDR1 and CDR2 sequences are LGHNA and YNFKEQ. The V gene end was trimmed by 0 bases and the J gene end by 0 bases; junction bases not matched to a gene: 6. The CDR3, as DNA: TGTGCCAGCAGCCAAGAGGGACTAGCGGAATTGTACCAAGAGACCCAGTACTTC. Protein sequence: CASSQEGLAELYQETQYF.

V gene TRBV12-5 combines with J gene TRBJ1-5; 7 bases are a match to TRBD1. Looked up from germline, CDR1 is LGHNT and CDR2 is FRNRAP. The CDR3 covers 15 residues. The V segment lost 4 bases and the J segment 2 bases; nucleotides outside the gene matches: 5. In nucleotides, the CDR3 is TGTGCTAGTGGTTGGCAGGGGGTTGGCAATCAGCCCCAGCATTTT. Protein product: CASGWQGVGNQPQHF.

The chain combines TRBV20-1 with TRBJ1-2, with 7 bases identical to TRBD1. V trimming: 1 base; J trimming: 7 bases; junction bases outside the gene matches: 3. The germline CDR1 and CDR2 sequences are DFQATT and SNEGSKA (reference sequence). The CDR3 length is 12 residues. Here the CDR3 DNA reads TGCAGTGCTAGAGTAGCAGGGGGTGGCTACACCTTC. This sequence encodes CSARVAGGGYTF.

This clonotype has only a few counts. DNA of the CDR3: TGTGCCAGCAGCTTAGGACAGGGTTCAACACGCGAGCAGTACTTC. It yields the protein CASSLGQGSTREQYF. This sequence joins TRBV7-2 and TRBJ2-7, with 7 bases aligning to TRBD1. The CDR3 spans 15 residues. The trim removed 1 base at V and 6 bases at J, leaving 9 bases unmatched. Germline values: CDR1 SGHTA, CDR2 FQGNSA.

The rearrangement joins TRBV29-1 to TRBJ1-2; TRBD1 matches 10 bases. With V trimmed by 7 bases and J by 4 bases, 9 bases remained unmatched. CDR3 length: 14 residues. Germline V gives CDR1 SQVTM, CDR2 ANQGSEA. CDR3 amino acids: CSAGGTGDGYGYTF. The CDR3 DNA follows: TGCAGCGCCGGAGGGACAGGGGATGGCTATGGCTACACCTTC.

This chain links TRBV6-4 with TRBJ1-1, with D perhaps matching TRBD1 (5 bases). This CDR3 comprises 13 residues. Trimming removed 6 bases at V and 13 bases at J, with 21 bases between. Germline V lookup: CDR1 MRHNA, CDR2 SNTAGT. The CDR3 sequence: CASSQERGEVVFF. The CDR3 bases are TGTGCCAGCAGCCAGGAAAGGGGCGAAGTGGTTTTCTTT.

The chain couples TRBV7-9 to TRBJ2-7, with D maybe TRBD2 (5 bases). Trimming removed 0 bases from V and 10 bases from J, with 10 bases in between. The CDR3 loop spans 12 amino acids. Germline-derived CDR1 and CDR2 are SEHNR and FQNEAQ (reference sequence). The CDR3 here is CASSLAIPGQYF. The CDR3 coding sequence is TGTGCCAGCAGCTTAGCGATACCGGGACAGTACTTC.

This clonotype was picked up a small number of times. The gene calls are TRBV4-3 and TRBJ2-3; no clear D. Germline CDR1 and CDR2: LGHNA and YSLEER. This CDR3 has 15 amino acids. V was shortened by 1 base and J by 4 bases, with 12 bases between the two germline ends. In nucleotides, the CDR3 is TGCGCCAGCAGCCAAGTTGCCAGCCGACCAGATACGCAGTATTTT. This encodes CASSQVASRPDTQYF.

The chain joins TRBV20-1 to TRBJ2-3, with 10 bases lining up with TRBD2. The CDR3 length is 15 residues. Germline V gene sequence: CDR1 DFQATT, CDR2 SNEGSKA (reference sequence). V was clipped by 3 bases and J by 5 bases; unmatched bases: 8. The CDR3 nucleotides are TGCAGTGCTAGTACGAGCGGGGGGGGTGTAGATACGCAGTATTTT. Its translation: CSASTSGGGVDTQYF.

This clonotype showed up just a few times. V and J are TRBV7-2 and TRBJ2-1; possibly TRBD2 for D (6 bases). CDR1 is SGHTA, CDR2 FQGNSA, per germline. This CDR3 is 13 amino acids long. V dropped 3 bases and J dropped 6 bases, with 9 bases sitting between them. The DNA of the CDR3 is TGTGCCAGCAGCTTCCCCGGGGGCAATGAGCAGTTCTTC. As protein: CASSFPGGNEQFF.

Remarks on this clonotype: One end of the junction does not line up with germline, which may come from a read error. The CDR3 nucleotides read TGCGCCAGCAGCTGGACCGGGACAGGGAGCTCCTACGAGAAGTACTTC. Translating it yields CASSWTGTGSSYEKYF. This sequence joins TRBV5-1 and TRBJ2-7; 9 positions agree with TRBD1. The V gene's germline CDR1 is SGHRS and CDR2 YFSETQ. The CDR3 is made up of 16 amino acids.

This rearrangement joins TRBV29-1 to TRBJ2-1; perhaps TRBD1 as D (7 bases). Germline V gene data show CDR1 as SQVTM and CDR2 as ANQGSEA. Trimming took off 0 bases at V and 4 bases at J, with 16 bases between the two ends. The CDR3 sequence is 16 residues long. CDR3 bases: TGCAGCGTTGAAGATATTGGGCAGGGGGGATACAATGAGCAGTTCTTC. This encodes CSVEDIGQGGYNEQFF.

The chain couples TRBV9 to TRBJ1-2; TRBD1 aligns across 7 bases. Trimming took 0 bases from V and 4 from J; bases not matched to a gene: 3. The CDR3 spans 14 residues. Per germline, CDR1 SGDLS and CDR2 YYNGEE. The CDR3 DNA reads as TGTGCCAGCAGCGTAGGGCAGGGGGGCTATGGCTACACCTTC. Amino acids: CASSVGQGGYGYTF.

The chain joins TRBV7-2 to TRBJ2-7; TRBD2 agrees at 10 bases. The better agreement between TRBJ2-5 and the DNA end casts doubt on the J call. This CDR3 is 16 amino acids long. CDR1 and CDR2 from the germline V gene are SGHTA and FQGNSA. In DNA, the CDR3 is TGTGCCAGCAGCACCCGGACTAGCGGAGTGAGGGAGACCCAGTACTTC. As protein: CASSTRTSGVRETQYF.

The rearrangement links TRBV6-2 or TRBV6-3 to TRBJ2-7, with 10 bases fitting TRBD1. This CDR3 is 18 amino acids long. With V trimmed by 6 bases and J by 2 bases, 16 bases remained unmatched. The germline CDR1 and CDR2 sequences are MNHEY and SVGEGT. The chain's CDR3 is CASSTGTGASPPPYEQYF. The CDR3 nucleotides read TGTGCCAGCAGCACCGGGACAGGGGCTTCTCCTCCTCCCTACGAGCAGTACTTC.

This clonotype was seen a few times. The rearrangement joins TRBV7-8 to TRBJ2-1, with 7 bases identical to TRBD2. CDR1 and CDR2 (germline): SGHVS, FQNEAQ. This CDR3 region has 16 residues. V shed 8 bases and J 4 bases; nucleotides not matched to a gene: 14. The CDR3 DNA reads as TGTGCCAGCGCCTGGGGGGGAGCGGGGTCATACAATGAGCAGTTCTTC. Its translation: CASAWGGAGSYNEQFF.

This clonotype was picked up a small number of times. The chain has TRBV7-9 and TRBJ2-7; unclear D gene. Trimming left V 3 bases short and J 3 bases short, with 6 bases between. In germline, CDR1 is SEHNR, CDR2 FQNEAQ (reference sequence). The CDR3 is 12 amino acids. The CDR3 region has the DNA TGTGCCAGCAGCTTGGAGTTCTACGAGCAGTACTTC. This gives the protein CASSLEFYEQYF.

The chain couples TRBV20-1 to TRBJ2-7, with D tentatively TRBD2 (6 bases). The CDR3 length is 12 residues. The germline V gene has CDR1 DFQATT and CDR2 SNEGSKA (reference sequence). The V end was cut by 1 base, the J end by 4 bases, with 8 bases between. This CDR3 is CSARGRDYEQYF. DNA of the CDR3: TGCAGTGCTAGAGGGCGGGATTACGAGCAGTACTTC.